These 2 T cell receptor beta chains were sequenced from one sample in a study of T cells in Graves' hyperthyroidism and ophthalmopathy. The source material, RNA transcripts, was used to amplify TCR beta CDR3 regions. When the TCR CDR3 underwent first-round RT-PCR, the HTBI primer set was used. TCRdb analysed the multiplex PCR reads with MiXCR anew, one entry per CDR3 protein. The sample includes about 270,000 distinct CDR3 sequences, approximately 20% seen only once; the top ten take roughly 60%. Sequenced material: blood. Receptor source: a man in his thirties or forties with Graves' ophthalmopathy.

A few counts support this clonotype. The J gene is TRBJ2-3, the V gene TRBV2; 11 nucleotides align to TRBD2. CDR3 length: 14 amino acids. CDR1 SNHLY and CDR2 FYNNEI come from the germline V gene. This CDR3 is CVIIAGGSTDTQYF. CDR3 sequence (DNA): TGTGTCATCATAGCGGGAGGGAGCACAGATACGCAGTATTTT.

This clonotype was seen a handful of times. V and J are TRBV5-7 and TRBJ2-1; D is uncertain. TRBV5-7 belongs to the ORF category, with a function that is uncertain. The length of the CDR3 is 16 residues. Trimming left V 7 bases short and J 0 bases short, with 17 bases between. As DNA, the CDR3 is TGTGCCAGCGAGCCAAGGACGGAGAGCTCCTACAATGAGCAGTTCTTC. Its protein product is CASEPRTESSYNEQFF.